The 20 T cell receptor beta chains presented below share a single source sample, sequenced in a study of T cells in Graves' hyperthyroidism and ophthalmopathy (dated by TCRdb to between 2018 and 2021). The library was obtained by multiplex PCR. TCRdb names Illumina HiSeq 2000 as the instrument used. Amplification of TCR beta CDR3 regions was carried out from RNA transcripts. The first round of RT-PCR for the TCR CDR3 was performed with the HTBI primer set and the Qiagen OneStep RT-PCR kit. TCRdb handled the public reads itself, with Q25 trimming in fastp and clone calling in MiXCR, and kept productive beta chains. Each record represents a unique CDR3 protein, reported with the most common genes and DNA among its rows. The sample contains over 300,000 distinct CDR3 sequences, about 15% of them found a single time. The ten largest clones capture roughly 11% of the sample. The sample comprised blood. The receptors here all came from a woman in her sixties with Graves' hyperthyroidism.

This clonotype appeared many times. V usage is TRBV5-1 and J usage is TRBJ2-3; D is unresolved. The germline CDR1 and CDR2 sequences are SGHRS and YFSETQ. V lost 4 bases and J lost 1, with 16 bases in between. The CDR3 is 16 residues long. The CDR3 DNA sequence: TGCGCCAGCAGCCCTTTTAGTGGAGTAGGCACAGATACGCAGTATTTT. It yields the protein CASSPFSGVGTDTQYF.

This clonotype was recorded at least ten times. The chain recombines TRBV20-1 with TRBJ2-7; TRBD1 aligns across 7 bases. This CDR3 is built from 14 residues. J lost 1 base, V lost 3 bases, and 6 bases had no gene match. Germline V gene sequence: CDR1 DFQATT, CDR2 SNEGSKA (reference sequence). CDR3 DNA sequence: TGCAGTGCTAGGGGGACAGCCCTATCCTACGAGCAGTACTTC. Translated: CSARGTALSYEQYF.

The V gene is TRBV20-1, the J gene TRBJ1-1, with D possibly matching TRBD1 (6 bases). Germline V CDR1 and CDR2: DFQATT, SNEGSKA (reference sequence). This CDR3 has 14 residues. Trimming cost V 2 bases and J 4 bases, with 14 bases left between them. The CDR3 bases are TGCAGTGCTAGACCCGGCGGAGGGGGCACTGAAGCTTTCTTT. It yields the protein CSARPGGGGTEAFF.

In this sample, this clonotype turned up many times. The V gene is TRBV18, the J gene TRBJ2-7; perhaps TRBD2 as D (6 bases). The CDR3 runs to 15 residues. V was cut by 3 bases and J by 4 bases, with 16 bases left in between. CDR1 and CDR2 (germline): KGHSH, LQKENI. The CDR3 nucleotides read TGTGCCAGCTCACCTTCAGGAATGGGAGGTTACGAGCAGTACTTC. This translates into CASSPSGMGGYEQYF.

This clonotype was seen repeatedly, ten times or more. The chain is built from TRBV11-2 and TRBJ1-5, with D possibly being TRBD1 (5 bases). The CDR3 is made up of 13 amino acids. V was cut by 4 bases and J by 5 bases, with 9 bases left in between. The germline V gene encodes CDR1 SGHAT and CDR2 FQNNGV. This CDR3 is CASSSTEHQPQHF. The CDR3 nucleotides read TGTGCCAGCAGCTCGACAGAACATCAGCCCCAGCATTTT. Combining the CDR3 with reference TRBV11-2 and TRBJ1-5 gives the whole variable domain EAGVAQSPRYKIIEKRQSVAFWCNPISGHATLYWYQQILGQGPKLLIQFQNNGVVDDSQLPKDRFSAERLKGVDSTLKIQPAKLEDSAVYLCASSSTEHQPQHFGDGTRLSIL.

With regard to this clonotype: Being one base from a much bigger clone, this may be a read error. The chain has TRBV20-1 and TRBJ2-1; 8 positions match TRBD2. Germline V gene sequence: CDR1 DFQATT, CDR2 SNEGSKA (reference sequence). The CDR3 has 14 residues. The CDR3 protein is CSARDLAGNNGQFF. The CDR3 DNA reads as TGCAGTGCTAGAGATTTAGCGGGGAACAATGGGCAGTTCTTC.

This clonotype came up many times. This chain uses TRBV5-1 with TRBJ2-3; 8 positions agree with TRBD2. This CDR3 is 14 amino acids long. V was pared by 4 bases and J by 0 bases, with 1 base of the junction left unmatched. The germline gives CDR1 SGHRS, CDR2 YFSETQ. This chain's CDR3 is CASSGGGSTDTQYF. The CDR3 DNA is TGCGCCAGCAGCGGCGGGGGGAGCACAGATACGCAGTATTTT.

This clonotype was counted only a few times. The chain combines TRBV11-2 with TRBJ2-2; TRBD2 aligns across 9 bases. The CDR3 length is 17 residues. The V gene's germline CDR1 is SGHAT and CDR2 FQNNGV. V was pared by 3 bases and J by 6 bases, with 11 bases of the junction left unmatched. The CDR3 nucleotides are TGTGCCAGCAGCTTCAGTCTCCTAGCGGGAAACGCCGGGGAGCTGTTTTTT. Amino acids: CASSFSLLAGNAGELFF.

This clonotype has a single count. This rearrangement joins TRBV24-1 to TRBJ2-7; 7 bases are a match to TRBD1. CDR3 length: 13 residues. Per germline, CDR1 KGHDR and CDR2 SFDVKD. With 4 bases clipped from V and 9 bases from J, the junction kept 8 bases outside the gene matches. The CDR3 is CATSDTDRVRQYF. Here the CDR3 DNA reads TGTGCCACCAGTGACACCGACAGGGTACGGCAGTACTTC.

The rearrangement joins TRBV28 to TRBJ2-1, with a possible D match to TRBD2 (6 bases). The CDR3 has 13 residues. V was trimmed by 7 bases and J by 9 bases, leaving 16 bases between them. Looked up from germline, CDR1 is MDHEN and CDR2 is SYDVKM. The CDR3 sequence is CASIRGGWGEQFF. The CDR3 DNA is TGTGCCAGCATCCGTGGGGGGTGGGGTGAGCAGTTCTTC.

This clonotype appeared many times. The chain combines TRBV5-1 with TRBJ1-1, with TRBD1 identical over 11 bases. The ends lost 3 bases at V and 1 base at J; junction bases unmatched: 5. The germline V gene has CDR1 SGHRS and CDR2 YFSETQ. The CDR3 spans 16 residues. CDR3 region: CASSSDRGRGNTEAFF. In DNA, the CDR3 is TGCGCCAGCAGCTCGGACAGGGGGCGGGGGAACACTGAAGCTTTCTTT.

This clonotype appeared a few times. This chain uses TRBV13 with TRBJ1-3; D is uncertain. Trimming removed 3 bases from V and 2 bases from J, with 5 bases in between. This CDR3 region has 13 residues. Germline V lookup: CDR1 PRHDT, CDR2 FYEKMQ (reference sequence). In DNA, the CDR3 is TGTGCCAGCAGCTTGTCTGCTGGAAACACCATATATTTT. It yields the protein CASSLSAGNTIYF.

The CDR3 DNA reads TGTGCCAGTAGTATGGGACAACTCACCTACGAGCAGTACTTC. The encoded protein is CASSMGQLTYEQYF. This sequence joins TRBV19 and TRBJ2-7, with a tentative D call TRBD1 (6 bases). This CDR3 has 14 amino acids. Deletions cut 3 bases from V and 2 bases from J, with 11 bases between. The germline CDR1 and CDR2 sequences are LNHDA and SQIVND (reference sequence). The variable domain in full, completed from reference TRBV19 and TRBJ2-7, reads DGGITQSPKYLFRKEGQNVTLSCEQNLNHDAMYWYRQDPGQGLRLIYYSQIVNDFQKGDIAEGYSVSREKKESFPLTVTSAQKNPTAFYLCASSMGQLTYEQYFGPGTRLTVT.

The table lists this clonotype with many counts. The rearrangement joins TRBV2 to TRBJ1-4; D is undetermined. The V end was cut by 7 bases, the J end by 0 bases, with 15 bases between. Germline V CDR1 and CDR2: SNHLY, FYNNEI. This CDR3 region has 16 residues. The CDR3, as DNA: TGTGCCAGCAAGAAAGAAGGTTATGCAACTAATGAAAAACTGTTTTTT. Translated: CASKKEGYATNEKLFF.

This clonotype has ten or more counts. In nucleotides, the CDR3 is TGTGCCAGCAGTTCAAGCGGGGGGGTACGGGAGCAGTACTTC. Amino acid sequence: CASSSSGGVREQYF. The chain is built from TRBV12-3 or TRBV12-4 and TRBJ2-7; 10 nucleotides align to TRBD2. This CDR3 contains 14 residues. Trimming removed 4 bases from V and 7 bases from J; junction bases left unmatched: 7.

This clonotype was recorded a few times. CDR3 in DNA: TGTGCCAGCAGTTGGTCCCGCGCGGACACCGGGGAGCTGTTTTTT. It yields the protein CASSWSRADTGELFF. This chain joins TRBV6-5 and TRBJ2-2; no clear D gene. V lost 4 bases and J 3 bases, leaving 12 bases between the germline ends. The CDR3 is 15 residues long. From germline, CDR1 is MNHEY and CDR2 SVGAGI.

This clonotype was counted at least ten times. This chain joins TRBV18 and TRBJ1-1; perhaps TRBD1 as D (5 bases). Trimming took off 3 bases at V and 1 base at J, with 9 bases between the two ends. Germline values: CDR1 KGHSH, CDR2 LQKENI. The CDR3 consists of 14 residues. The CDR3 nucleotides are TGTGCCAGCTCACCTGCAGGACAGAACACTGAAGCTTTCTTT. Its protein is CASSPAGQNTEAFF.

This clonotype was seen at least ten times. The chain couples TRBV20-1 to TRBJ2-7; TRBD2 aligns across 7 bases. This CDR3 is built from 13 residues. V lost 6 bases and J lost 0; bases outside the gene matches: 5. Per germline, CDR1 DFQATT and CDR2 SNEGSKA (reference sequence). The CDR3 nucleotides are TGCAGTGCAAAAACTAGCGCCTCCTACGAGCAGTACTTC. The encoded protein is CSAKTSASYEQYF.

CDR3: CASSPPLAGGETQYF. The CDR3 region has the DNA TGTGCCAGCAGTCCCCCCCTAGCGGGAGGGGAGACCCAGTACTTC. J is TRBJ2-5 and V is TRBV12-3 or TRBV12-4, with 12 bases fitting TRBD2. The CDR3 has 15 residues. Trimming removed 5 bases from V and 5 bases from J; junction bases left unmatched: 6.

This clonotype occurred many times. The chain recombines TRBV11-2 with TRBJ1-3, with unresolved D. The CDR3 has 16 amino acids. CDR1 SGHAT and CDR2 FQNNGV come from the germline V gene. The germline V and J ends were trimmed by 5 bases and 4 bases, with 18 bases remaining between them. The CDR3 sequence: CASSPYRGGQGNTIYF. DNA of the CDR3: TGTGCCAGCAGCCCCTATCGTGGAGGGCAGGGAAACACCATATATTTT.